Shown below are 6 T cell receptor beta chains from a single sample sequenced in a study of cytomegalovirus exposure and HLA in healthy donors. PCR involved 60 Vbeta and 13 Jbeta primers. Profiling relied on immunoSEQ multiplex PCR, and the TCRdb table lists in-frame clones only, not all of them. The repertoire holds roughly 60,000 clones, roughly 80% seen once, with approximately 3.6% in the top ten. The sequenced sample consisted of PBMCs. The receptors here all came from a woman aged 40-49 years in good health and CMV-seropositive.

The rearrangement uses TRBV19 and TRBJ1-4; 7 nucleotides line up with TRBD1. The germline gives CDR1 LNHDA, CDR2 SQIVND (reference sequence). The J segment lost 1 base and the V segment lost 6 bases, leaving 5 bases of the junction unmatched. This CDR3 is 15 amino acids long. The CDR3 is CASRGGAVTNEKLFF. The CDR3 DNA reads TGTGCCAGTAGAGGGGGCGCAGTAACTAATGAAAAACTGTTTTTT.

This clone has only a few counts. V and J are TRBV4-3 and TRBJ2-2; D is unclear. Trimming pared 0 bases from V and 6 bases from J, leaving 17 bases between. Germline assignment: CDR1 LGHNA and CDR2 YSLEER. CDR3 size: 17 residues. The CDR3 nucleotides read TGCGCCAGCAGCCAAGATTACCCCTCTATGATATCCGGGGAGCTGTTTTTT. Amino acid sequence: CASSQDYPSMISGELFF.

The chain carries TRBV6-5 and TRBJ1-2; 9 nucleotides line up with TRBD1. The J segment lost 4 bases and the V segment lost 2 bases, leaving 5 bases of the junction unmatched. The CDR3 is made up of 15 amino acids. Germline V CDR1 and CDR2: MNHEY, SVGAGI. CDR3 nucleotide sequence: TGTGCCAGCAGTTACGGGGGACAGGGAGGCTATGGCTACACCTTC. Amino acid sequence: CASSYGGQGGYGYTF.

The CDR3 is CASSLTGVAGELFF. Written as DNA, the CDR3 is TGTGCCAGCAGCTTAACAGGGGTGGCCGGGGAGCTGTTTTTT. J is TRBJ2-2 and V is TRBV7-3, with a possible D match to TRBD1 (5 bases). The CDR3 has 14 amino acids. Germline V CDR1 and CDR2: SGHTA, FQGTGA. V was trimmed by 0 bases and J by 6 bases, leaving 8 bases between them.

The rearrangement links TRBV18 to TRBJ2-1; 7 bases are shared with TRBD2. Per germline, CDR1 KGHSH and CDR2 LQKENI. The CDR3 consists of 14 residues. Losses at the gene ends were 4 bases for V and 6 bases for J; bases not matched to a gene: 6. In DNA, the CDR3 is TGTGCCAGCTCACGGGACTACGGAAGCAATGAGCAGTTCTTC. Its protein is CASSRDYGSNEQFF.

The chain is built from TRBV5-1 and TRBJ2-7, with 11 bases that match TRBD1. Germline assignment: CDR1 SGHRS and CDR2 YFSETQ. J was trimmed by 7 bases and V by 5 bases; bases with no gene match: 23. The CDR3 spans 19 residues. CDR3 in DNA: TGCGCCAGCAGTCCAGTGTTTGGGGGGACAGGGGGTCCCCTCGGGGAGCAGTACTTC. Translation gives CASSPVFGGTGGPLGEQYF. The variable domain in full, completed from reference TRBV5-1 and TRBJ2-7, reads KAGVTQTPRYLIKTRGQQVTLSCSPISGHRSVSWYQQTPGQGLQFLFEYFSETQRNKGNFPGRFSGRQFSNSRSEMNVSTLELGDSALYLCASSPVFGGTGGPLGEQYFGPGTRLTVT.